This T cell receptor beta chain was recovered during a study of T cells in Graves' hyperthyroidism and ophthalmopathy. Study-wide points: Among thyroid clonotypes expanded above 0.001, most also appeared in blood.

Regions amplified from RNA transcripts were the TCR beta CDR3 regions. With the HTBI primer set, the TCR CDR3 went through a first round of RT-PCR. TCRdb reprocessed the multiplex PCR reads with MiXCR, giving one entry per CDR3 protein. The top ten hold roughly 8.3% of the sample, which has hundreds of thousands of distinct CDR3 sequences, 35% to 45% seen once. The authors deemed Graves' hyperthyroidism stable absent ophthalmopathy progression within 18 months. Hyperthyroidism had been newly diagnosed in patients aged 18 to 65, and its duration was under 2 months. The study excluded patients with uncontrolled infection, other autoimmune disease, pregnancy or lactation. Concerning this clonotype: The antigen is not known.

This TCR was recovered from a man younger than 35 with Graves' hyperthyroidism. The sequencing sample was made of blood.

CDR3 residues: CASSLRLATSGTETQYF. The CDR3 bases are TGTGCCAGCAGCTTACGGTTAGCGACTAGCGGGACAGAGACCCAGTACTTC. This rearrangement joins TRBV13 to TRBJ2-5; TRBD2 matches at 11 bases. Germline trimming cut 2 bases from V and 4 bases from J; bases unmatched to any gene: 9. The CDR3 consists of 17 residues. CDR1 and CDR2 (germline): PRHDT, FYEKMQ (reference sequence).